The clone carrying this T cell receptor (beta chain) was observed a handful of times. Its antigen is as yet unknown. Every isolated RNA sample was fully reverse transcribed, so sequencing captured expressed TCRB transcripts. Profiled with immunoSEQ multiplex PCR; TCRdb holds only in-frame clones, not every one. The table lists about 640,000 clones, 9.5% to 15% of them singletons, with around 0.12% in the top ten. There are 15 residues in the CDR3. Germline V lookup: CDR1 MNHNY, CDR2 SVGAGI (reference sequence). V was clipped by 6 bases and J by 7 bases, with 19 bases between them. The data derive from a study of beta chain features in type 1 diabetes. Study as a whole: Cell yields, age and gender were similar between patients and healthy donors. Whole-study findings and limits: The question of HLA type influencing TCRB rearrangement was one that remained unresolved here. TCRB CDR3 length was moderately but significantly reduced in all four CD4+ subsets of Type 1 diabetes patients. The study notes PCR might favor shorter templates equally in patients and controls.

The chain carries TRBV6-6 and TRBJ1-5; D is possibly TRBD1 (5 bases). The sequence derives from a man aged 25-40 years with type 1 diabetes. The specimen sequenced was naive CD4+ T cells from blood. The CDR3 nucleotides are TGTGCCAGCAGCCCCAGGGTTCTAGTGGAACAGCCCCAGCATTTT. This gives the protein CASSPRVLVEQPQHF.